This T cell receptor (beta chain) was sequenced in a study of vaccination and CD4 T cells after COVID-19. The CDR3 runs to 16 residues. Germline CDR1 MNHEY, CDR2 SVGEGT. J gave up 5 bases and V 6 bases, and 14 bases lay outside the gene matches. The Oncomine TCR Beta short-read assay was what sequenced the DNA obtained from cultured CD4+ T cells. Via MiXCR, TCRdb re-called the PCR reads, giving one row per CDR3 protein. The sample includes more than 15,000 distinct CDR3 sequences, 45% to 70% of them seen just once. Treatment indicated: approximately 9-day PBMC culture with coronavirus spike peptide pools or control peptides (ViraFEST assay). The table lists this clonotype with a count of one. Its antigen is currently unknown.

This receptor was obtained from a human donor who had recovered from COVID-19. The V gene is TRBV6-2 or TRBV6-3, the J gene TRBJ2-7; 9 bases agree with TRBD2. Material for sequencing was CD4+ T cells from blood, cultured in vitro. Here the CDR3 reads CASSSPFSGSSHEQYF. Written as DNA, the CDR3 is TGTGCCAGCAGCTCCCCTTTTAGCGGGAGTTCCCACGAGCAGTACTTC.